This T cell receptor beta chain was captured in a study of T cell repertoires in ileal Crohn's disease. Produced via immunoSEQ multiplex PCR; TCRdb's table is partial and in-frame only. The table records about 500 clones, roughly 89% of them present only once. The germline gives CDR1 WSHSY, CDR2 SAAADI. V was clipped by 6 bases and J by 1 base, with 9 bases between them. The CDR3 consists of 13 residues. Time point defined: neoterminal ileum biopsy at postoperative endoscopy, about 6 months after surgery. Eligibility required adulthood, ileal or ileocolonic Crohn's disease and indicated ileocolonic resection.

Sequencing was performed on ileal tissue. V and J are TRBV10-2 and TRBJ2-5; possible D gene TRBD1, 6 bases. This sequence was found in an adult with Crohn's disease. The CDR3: CASSGQIQETQYF. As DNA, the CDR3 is TGCGCCAGCAGCGGACAGATCCAAGAGACCCAGTACTTC.